The sequence of this TCR beta chain was determined in a study of OX40 agonist ivuxolimab in advanced cancers. For the study at large: Patients in the trial were receiving intravenous ivuxolimab every 2 weeks, at doses of 0.01 to 10 mg/kg. Every patient in dose escalation had hepatocellular carcinoma, melanoma, renal cell or head and neck cancer.

Profiling relied on immunoSEQ multiplex PCR, and the TCRdb table lists in-frame clones only, not all of them. The sample contains about 36,000 clones, about 88% of which appear only once. With respect to this clone: What it binds is not known.

V lost 8 bases and J lost 7, with 12 bases in between. This CDR3 contains 12 residues. CDR1 is LNHDA and CDR2 is SQIVND in the germline V gene (reference sequence). Study-wide findings and caveats: The study observed clonal expansion of CD4+ and CD8+ blood T cells by week 6 at 0.1 to 3.0 mg/kg. Low normalized T-cell clonal expansion was also seen in some nonresponders.

The J gene is TRBJ2-1, the V gene TRBV19; the D call may be TRBD1 or TRBD2 (5 bases each). This sample comprised CD4+ or CD8+ T cells sorted from blood, obtained in a trial of the OX40 agonist ivuxolimab. This clonotype was obtained from an adult with an advanced solid tumor such as melanoma, head and neck, liver or kidney cancer. CDR3 region: CASRLGENEQFF. The CDR3 DNA reads TGTGCCAGTCGTCTGGGGGAAAATGAGCAGTTCTTC.